These 3 T cell receptor beta chains were sequenced from one sample in a study of regulatory T cells in long-lasting Graves disease (dated by TCRdb to about 2021). The library was built by means of multiplex PCR. Reads for this sample came from an Illumina HiSeq 4000. CDR3 regions were amplified by Arm-PCR with iRepertoire HTBI primers to construct TCR beta libraries. Starting from the raw public reads, TCRdb applied fastp trimming at Q25, assembled clones with MiXCR and retained in-frame beta chains. Rows merge per CDR3 protein into single entries with the most common DNA and genes. In all, the sample holds about 420,000 distinct CDR3 sequences, and over 15% of those were seen once. About 25% of the sample is taken by the ten largest. The sample's time point label is to be understood as: newly diagnosed GD, antithyroid drugs for less than 3 months. For both TCR sequencing and RNA sequencing, RNA was extracted from PBMCs using TRIzol.

This sample also appeared in a second study, on T cells in Graves' hyperthyroidism and ophthalmopathy.

Here the sequenced sample was peripheral blood mononuclear cells (PBMCs), taken at new diagnosis, from a patient treated with antithyroid drugs. The receptors here all came from a woman between 18 and 29 years old with Graves disease. Donor details come from another sample of the same person, matched by shared clones.

In nucleotides, the CDR3 is TGCGCCAGCGGAACCGGTACCCTCAACCTGAACACTGAAGCTTTCTTT. This encodes CASGTGTLNLNTEAFF. The rearrangement uses TRBV5-1 and TRBJ1-1; no clear D. Germline loops: CDR1 SGHRS, CDR2 YFSETQ. This CDR3 contains 16 residues. V shed 7 bases and J shed 0 bases, with 19 bases lying between them.

This clonotype was observed at least ten times. CDR3 bases: TGCGCCAGCAGTGAGTCGATTAGCGGGAGGGCCCGGGGCGATACGCAGTATTTT. It yields the protein CASSESISGRARGDTQYF. This chain uses TRBV10-1 with TRBJ2-3, with TRBD2 matching 11 bases. Germline loops: CDR1 WNHNN, CDR2 SYGVQD (reference sequence). Trimming at V came to 0 bases and at J to 6 bases, leaving 11 bases not matched to a gene. The CDR3 runs 18 residues.

In this sample, this clonotype turned up many times. This chain connects TRBV27 to TRBJ2-1; 12 nucleotides align to TRBD2. Looked up from germline, CDR1 is MNHEY and CDR2 is SMNVEV (reference sequence). The length of the CDR3 is 15 residues. The J segment lost 7 bases and the V segment lost 5 bases, leaving 6 bases of the junction unmatched. DNA for the CDR3: TGTGCCAGCAGTCCCTGGACTAGCGGGAAAAATGAGCAGTTCTTC. Its protein is CASSPWTSGKNEQFF.